This T cell receptor (beta chain) was obtained from a study of CD8+ T cells in alopecia areata. Germline CDR1 is MNHEY and CDR2 is SVGAGI. V lost 5 bases to trimming and J lost 0 bases, with 8 bases between them. The CDR3 is 14 residues long. cDNA reverse transcribed from extracted RNA served as the sequencing template. Produced via immunoSEQ multiplex PCR; TCRdb's table is partial and in-frame only. The sample holds about 210,000 clones; 64% are singletons and the top ten take roughly 4.2%. Stated treatment: oral pan-JAK inhibitor, 5-10 mg twice daily. The rearrangement links TRBV6-5 to TRBJ1-5, with no clear D. The origin of this receptor is a human donor with alopecia areata. The sample consisted of CD4+ T cells sorted from blood, taken at week 4, from a patient treated with tofacitinib. DNA of the CDR3: TGTGCCAGCAGTATGGACCATAGCAATCAGCCCCAGCATTTT. Amino acid sequence: CASSMDHSNQPQHF.